The clone carrying this TCR beta chain has a handful of counts. Its antigen is as yet unknown. Germline V gives CDR1 MRHNA, CDR2 SNTAGT. This CDR3 has 11 amino acids. Losses at the gene ends were 6 bases for V and 10 bases for J; bases not matched to a gene: 2. TCRdb analysed the 5' RACE reads with MiXCR anew, one entry per CDR3 protein. The sample shows 150,000 or so distinct CDR3 sequences, approximately 20% of them seen only once. The source of the sample is a study of CD8 T cells in ankylosing spondylitis. The study, taken as a whole, reports: It was reported that disease-linked clones were significantly enriched in matched ankylosing spondylitis synovial fluid.

Sample: blood, either unsorted or a sorted T cell fraction (not recorded which). V gene TRBV6-4 combines with J gene TRBJ1-1; 10 nucleotides agree with TRBD1. This receptor was identified in a male donor with ankylosing spondylitis or in good health (not recorded which). The CDR3 sequence: CASRTGGAAFF. CDR3 coding DNA: TGTGCCAGCAGGACAGGGGGCGCAGCTTTCTTT.